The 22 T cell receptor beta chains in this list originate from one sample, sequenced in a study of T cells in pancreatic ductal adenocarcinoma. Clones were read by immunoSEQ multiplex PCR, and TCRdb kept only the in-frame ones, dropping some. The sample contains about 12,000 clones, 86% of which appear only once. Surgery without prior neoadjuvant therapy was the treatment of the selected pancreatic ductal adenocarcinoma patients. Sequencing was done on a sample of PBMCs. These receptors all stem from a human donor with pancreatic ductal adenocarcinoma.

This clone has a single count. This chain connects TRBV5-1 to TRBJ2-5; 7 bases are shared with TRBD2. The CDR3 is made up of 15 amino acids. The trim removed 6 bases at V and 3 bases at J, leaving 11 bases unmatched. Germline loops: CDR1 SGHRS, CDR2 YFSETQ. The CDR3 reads CASMLDGGVKETQYF. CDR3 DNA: TGCGCCAGCATGCTTGATGGGGGGGTTAAAGAGACCCAGTACTTC.

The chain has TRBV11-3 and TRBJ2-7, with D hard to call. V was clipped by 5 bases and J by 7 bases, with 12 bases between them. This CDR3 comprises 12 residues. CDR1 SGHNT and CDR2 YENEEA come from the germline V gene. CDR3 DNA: TGTGCCAGCAGCCGAGGAACGAGGGAGCAGTACTTC. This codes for CASSRGTREQYF.

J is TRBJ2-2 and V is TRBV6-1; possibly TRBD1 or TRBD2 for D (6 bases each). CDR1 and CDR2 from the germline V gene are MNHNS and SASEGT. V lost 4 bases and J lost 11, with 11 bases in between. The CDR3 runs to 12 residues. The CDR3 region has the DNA TGTGCCAGCAGTGTTCGGGGGCCAGAGCTGTTTTTT. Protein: CASSVRGPELFF.

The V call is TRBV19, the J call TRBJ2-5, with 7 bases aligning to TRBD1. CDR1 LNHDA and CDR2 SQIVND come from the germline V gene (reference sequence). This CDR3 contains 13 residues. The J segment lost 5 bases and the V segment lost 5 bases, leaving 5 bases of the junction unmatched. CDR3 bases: TGTGCCAGTAGTTCAAGGGGGCGGGAGACCCAGTACTTC. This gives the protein CASSSRGRETQYF. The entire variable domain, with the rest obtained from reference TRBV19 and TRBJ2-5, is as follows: DGGITQSPKYLFRKEGQNVTLSCEQNLNHDAMYWYRQDPGQGLRLIYYSQIVNDFQKGDIAEGYSVSREKKESFPLTVTSAQKNPTAFYLCASSSRGRETQYFGPGTRLLVL.

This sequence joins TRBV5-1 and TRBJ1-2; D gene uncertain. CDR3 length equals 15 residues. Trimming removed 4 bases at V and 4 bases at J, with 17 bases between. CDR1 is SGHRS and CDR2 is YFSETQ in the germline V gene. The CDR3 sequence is CASSPFLSDPYGYTF. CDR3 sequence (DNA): TGCGCCAGCAGCCCATTTCTGAGTGACCCCTATGGCTACACCTTC. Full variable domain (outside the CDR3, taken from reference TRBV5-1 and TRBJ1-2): KAGVTQTPRYLIKTRGQQVTLSCSPISGHRSVSWYQQTPGQGLQFLFEYFSETQRNKGNFPGRFSGRQFSNSRSEMNVSTLELGDSALYLCASSPFLSDPYGYTFGSGTRLTVV.

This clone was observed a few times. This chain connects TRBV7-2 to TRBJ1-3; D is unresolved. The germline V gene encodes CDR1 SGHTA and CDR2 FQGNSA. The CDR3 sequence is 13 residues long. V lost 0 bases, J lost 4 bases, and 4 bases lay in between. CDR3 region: CASSLAQGNTIYF. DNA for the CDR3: TGTGCCAGCAGCTTAGCGCAGGGAAACACCATATATTTT.

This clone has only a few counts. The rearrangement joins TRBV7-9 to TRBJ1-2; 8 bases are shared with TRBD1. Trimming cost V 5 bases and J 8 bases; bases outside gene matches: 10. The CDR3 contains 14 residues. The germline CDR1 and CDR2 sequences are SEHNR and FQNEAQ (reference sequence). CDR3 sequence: CASSPRADRDGYTF. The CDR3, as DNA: TGTGCCAGCAGCCCAAGGGCGGACAGGGACGGCTACACCTTC.

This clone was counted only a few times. The CDR3 protein is CASSLAESGSAGYTF. CDR3 in DNA: TGTGCCAGCAGCTTAGCGGAGTCAGGGTCGGCTGGCTACACCTTC. This sequence joins TRBV7-6 and TRBJ1-2, with a possible D match to TRBD1 (5 bases). CDR1 is SGHVS and CDR2 is FNYEAQ in the germline V gene. The ends were cut back, 0 bases at V and 7 bases at J, with 15 bases in the middle. The CDR3 is 15 residues long.

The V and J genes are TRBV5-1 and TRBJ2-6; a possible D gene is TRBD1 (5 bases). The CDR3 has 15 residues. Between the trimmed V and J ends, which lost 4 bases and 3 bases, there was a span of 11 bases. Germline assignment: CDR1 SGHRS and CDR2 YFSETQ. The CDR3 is CASSPSRGGANVLTF. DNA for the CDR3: TGCGCCAGCAGCCCTTCTAGGGGTGGGGCCAACGTCCTGACTTTC.

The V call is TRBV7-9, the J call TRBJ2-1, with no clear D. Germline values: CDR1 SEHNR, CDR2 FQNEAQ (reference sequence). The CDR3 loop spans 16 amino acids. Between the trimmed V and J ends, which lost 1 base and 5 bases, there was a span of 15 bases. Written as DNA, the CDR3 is TGTGCCAGCAGCTTAGATCGTAACGACCTGCACAATGAGCAGTTCTTC. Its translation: CASSLDRNDLHNEQFF.

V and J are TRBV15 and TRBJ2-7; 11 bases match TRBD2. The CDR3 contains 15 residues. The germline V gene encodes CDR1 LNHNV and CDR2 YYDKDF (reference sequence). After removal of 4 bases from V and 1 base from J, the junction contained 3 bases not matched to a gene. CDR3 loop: CATSTGTSGSYEQYF. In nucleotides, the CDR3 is TGTGCCACCAGCACTGGGACTAGCGGTTCCTACGAGCAGTACTTC. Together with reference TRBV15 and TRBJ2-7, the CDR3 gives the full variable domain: DAMVIQNPRYQVTQFGKPVTLSCSQTLNHNVMYWYQQKSSQAPKLLFHYYDKDFNNEADTPDNFQSRRPNTSFCFLDIRSPGLGDTAMYLCATSTGTSGSYEQYFGPGTRLTVT.

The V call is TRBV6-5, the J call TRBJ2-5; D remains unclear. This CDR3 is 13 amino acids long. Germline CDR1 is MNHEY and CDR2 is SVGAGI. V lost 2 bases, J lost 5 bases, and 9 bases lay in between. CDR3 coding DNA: TGTGCCAGCAGTTACGGGGTTGAGGAGACCCAGTACTTC. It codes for CASSYGVEETQYF.

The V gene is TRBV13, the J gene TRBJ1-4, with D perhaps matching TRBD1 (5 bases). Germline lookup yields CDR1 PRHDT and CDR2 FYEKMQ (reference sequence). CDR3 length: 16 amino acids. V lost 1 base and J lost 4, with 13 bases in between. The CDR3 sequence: CASSLAWGAGNEKLFF. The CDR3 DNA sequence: TGTGCCAGCAGCTTAGCCTGGGGCGCGGGTAATGAAAAACTGTTTTTT.

The CDR3 nucleotides are TGCGCCAGCAGCTTGCGGCAGCCGAACACTGAAGCTTTCTTT. Translation: CASSLRQPNTEAFF. The V gene is TRBV5-1, the J gene TRBJ1-1; D gene uncertain. The ends were cut back, 1 base at V and 1 base at J, with 8 bases in the middle. The germline V gene encodes CDR1 SGHRS and CDR2 YFSETQ. CDR3 length: 14 residues.

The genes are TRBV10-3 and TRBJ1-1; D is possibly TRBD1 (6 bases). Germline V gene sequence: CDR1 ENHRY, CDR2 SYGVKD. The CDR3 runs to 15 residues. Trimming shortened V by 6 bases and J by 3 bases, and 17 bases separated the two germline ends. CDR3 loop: CAISPTGFGYTEAFF. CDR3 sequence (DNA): TGTGCCATCAGCCCTACAGGGTTTGGGTACACTGAAGCTTTCTTT.

The CDR3 sequence is CASSSQDREPQHF. The CDR3 DNA follows: TGTGCCAGCAGCTCCCAGGACAGGGAGCCCCAGCATTTT. The V gene is TRBV7-2, the J gene TRBJ1-5; 8 nucleotides agree with TRBD1. J lost 8 bases, V lost 4 bases, and 4 bases had no gene match. The length of the CDR3 is 13 residues. The germline gives CDR1 SGHTA, CDR2 FQGNSA. The complete variable domain, with remaining parts taken from reference TRBV7-2 and TRBJ1-5, reads GAGVSQSPSNKVTEKGKDVELRCDPISGHTALYWYRQSLGQGLEFLIYFQGNSAPDKSGLPSDRFSAERTGGSVSTLTIQRTQQEDSAVYLCASSSQDREPQHFGDGTRLSIL.

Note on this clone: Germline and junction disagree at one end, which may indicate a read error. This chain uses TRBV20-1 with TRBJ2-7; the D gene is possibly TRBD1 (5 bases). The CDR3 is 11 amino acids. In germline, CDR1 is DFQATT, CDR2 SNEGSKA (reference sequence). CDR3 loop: CGVQGTYEQYF. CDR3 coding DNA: TGTGGTGTGCAGGGAACCTACGAGCAGTACTTC.

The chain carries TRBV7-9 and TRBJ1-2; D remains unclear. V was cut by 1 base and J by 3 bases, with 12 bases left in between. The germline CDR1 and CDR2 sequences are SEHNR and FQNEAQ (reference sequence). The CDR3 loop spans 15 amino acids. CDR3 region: CASSLGVAGDYGYTF. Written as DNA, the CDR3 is TGTGCCAGCAGCTTAGGCGTCGCAGGCGACTATGGCTACACCTTC.

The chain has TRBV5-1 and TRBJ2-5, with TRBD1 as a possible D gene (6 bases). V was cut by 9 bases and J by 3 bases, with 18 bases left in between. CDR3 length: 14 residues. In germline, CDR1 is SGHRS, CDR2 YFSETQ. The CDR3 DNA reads TGCGCCACGACGCCCGGACAGCGAGAAGAGACCCAGTACTTC. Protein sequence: CATTPGQREETQYF.

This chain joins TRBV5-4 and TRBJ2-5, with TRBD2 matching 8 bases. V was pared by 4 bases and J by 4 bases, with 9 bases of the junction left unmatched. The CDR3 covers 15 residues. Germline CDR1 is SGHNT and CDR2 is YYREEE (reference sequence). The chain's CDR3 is CASSIPGGGGETQYF. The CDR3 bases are TGTGCCAGCAGCATCCCGGGGGGGGGTGGAGAGACCCAGTACTTC.

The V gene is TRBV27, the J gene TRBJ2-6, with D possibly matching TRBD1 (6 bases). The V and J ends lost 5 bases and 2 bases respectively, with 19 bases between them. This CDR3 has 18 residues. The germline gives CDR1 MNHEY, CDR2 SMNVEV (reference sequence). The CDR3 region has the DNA TGTGCCAGCAGTCCCCGGATACAGGGTTTTGCTGGGGCCAACGTCCTGACTTTC. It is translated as CASSPRIQGFAGANVLTF.

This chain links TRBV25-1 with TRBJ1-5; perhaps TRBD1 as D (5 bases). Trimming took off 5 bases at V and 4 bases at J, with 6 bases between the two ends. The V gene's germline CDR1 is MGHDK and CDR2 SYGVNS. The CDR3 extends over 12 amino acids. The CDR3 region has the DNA TGTGCCAGCAGTTGGGGGAATCAGCCCCAGCATTTT. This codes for CASSWGNQPQHF.